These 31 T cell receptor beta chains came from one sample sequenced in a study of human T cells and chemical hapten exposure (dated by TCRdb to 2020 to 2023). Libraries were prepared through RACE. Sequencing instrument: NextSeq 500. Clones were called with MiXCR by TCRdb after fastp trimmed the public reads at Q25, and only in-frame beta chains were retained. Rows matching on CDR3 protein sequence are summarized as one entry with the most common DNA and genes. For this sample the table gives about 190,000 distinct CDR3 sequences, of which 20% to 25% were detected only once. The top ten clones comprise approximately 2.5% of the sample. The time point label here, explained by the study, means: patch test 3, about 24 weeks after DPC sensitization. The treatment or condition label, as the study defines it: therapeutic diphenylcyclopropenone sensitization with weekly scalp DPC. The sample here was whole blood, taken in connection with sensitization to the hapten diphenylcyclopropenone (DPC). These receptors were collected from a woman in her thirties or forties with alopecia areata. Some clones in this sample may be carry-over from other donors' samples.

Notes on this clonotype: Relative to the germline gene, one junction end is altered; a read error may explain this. The CDR3: CASSLAAQGGPDTQYF. CDR3 in DNA: TGTGCCAGCAGCCTAGCGGCCCAAGGGGGCCCAGATACGCAGTATTTT. The chain employs TRBV7-2 and TRBJ2-3; D possibly uses TRBD1 or TRBD2 (7 bases each). Germline assignment: CDR1 SGHTA and CDR2 FQGNSA. This CDR3 is 16 amino acids long. Based on the CDR3 plus reference TRBV7-2 and TRBJ2-3, the full variable domain is GAGVSQSPSNKVTEKGKDVELRCDPISGHTALYWYRQSLGQGLEFLIYFQGNSAPDKSGLPSDRFSAERTGGSVSTLTIQRTQQEDSAVYLCASSLAAQGGPDTQYFGPGTRLTVL.

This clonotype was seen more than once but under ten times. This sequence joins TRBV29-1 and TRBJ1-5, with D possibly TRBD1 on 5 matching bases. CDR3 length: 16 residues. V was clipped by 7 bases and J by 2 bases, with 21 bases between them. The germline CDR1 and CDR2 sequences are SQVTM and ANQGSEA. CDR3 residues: CSACFGGTVGNQPQHF. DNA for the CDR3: TGCAGCGCTTGCTTTGGGGGGACGGTGGGCAATCAGCCCCAGCATTTT.

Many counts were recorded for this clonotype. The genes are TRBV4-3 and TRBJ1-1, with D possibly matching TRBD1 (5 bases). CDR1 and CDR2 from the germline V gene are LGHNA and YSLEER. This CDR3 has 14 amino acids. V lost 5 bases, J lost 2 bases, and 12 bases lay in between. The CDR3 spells CASSYDRSNTEAFF. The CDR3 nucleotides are TGCGCCAGCAGCTACGACAGATCCAACACTGAAGCTTTCTTT.

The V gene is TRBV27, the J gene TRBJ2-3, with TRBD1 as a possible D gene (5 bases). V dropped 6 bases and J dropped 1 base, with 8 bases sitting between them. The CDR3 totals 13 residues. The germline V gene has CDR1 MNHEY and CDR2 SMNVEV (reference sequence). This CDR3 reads CASRGEGTDTQYF. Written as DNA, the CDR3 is TGTGCCAGCAGAGGGGAAGGCACAGATACGCAGTATTTT.

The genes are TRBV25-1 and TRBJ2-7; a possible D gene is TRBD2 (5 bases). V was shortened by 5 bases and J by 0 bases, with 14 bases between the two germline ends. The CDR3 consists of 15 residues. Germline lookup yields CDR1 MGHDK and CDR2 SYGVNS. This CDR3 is CASSPGGPSSYEQYF. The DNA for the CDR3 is TGTGCCAGCAGTCCTGGCGGGCCTAGCTCCTACGAGCAGTACTTC.

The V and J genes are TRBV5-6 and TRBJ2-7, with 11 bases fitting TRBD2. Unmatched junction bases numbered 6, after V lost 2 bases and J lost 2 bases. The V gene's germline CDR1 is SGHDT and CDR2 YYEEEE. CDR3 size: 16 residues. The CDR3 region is CASSFSRLAGTYEQYF. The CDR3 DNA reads TGTGCCAGCAGCTTCTCGAGACTAGCGGGGACCTACGAGCAGTACTTC.

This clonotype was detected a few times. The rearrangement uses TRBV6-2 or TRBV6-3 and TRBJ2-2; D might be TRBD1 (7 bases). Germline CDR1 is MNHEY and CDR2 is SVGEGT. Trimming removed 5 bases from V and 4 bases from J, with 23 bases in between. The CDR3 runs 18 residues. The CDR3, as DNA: TGTGCCAGCAGTGCTGTACCCCAGGGGGGCGTTGGCACCGGGGAGCTGTTTTTT. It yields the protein CASSAVPQGGVGTGELFF.

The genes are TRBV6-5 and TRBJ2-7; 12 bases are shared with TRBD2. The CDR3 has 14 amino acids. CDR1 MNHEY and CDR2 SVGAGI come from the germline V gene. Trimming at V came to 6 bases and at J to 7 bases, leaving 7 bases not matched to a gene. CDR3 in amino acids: CASRRTSGMGEQYF. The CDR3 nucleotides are TGTGCCAGCAGGCGGACTAGCGGGATGGGGGAGCAGTACTTC.

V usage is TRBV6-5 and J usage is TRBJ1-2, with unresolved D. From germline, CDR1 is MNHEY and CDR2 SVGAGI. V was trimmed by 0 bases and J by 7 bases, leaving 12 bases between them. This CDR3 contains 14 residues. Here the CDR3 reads CASSYSGVASGYTF. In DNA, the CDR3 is TGTGCCAGCAGTTACTCCGGTGTGGCGAGTGGCTACACCTTC.

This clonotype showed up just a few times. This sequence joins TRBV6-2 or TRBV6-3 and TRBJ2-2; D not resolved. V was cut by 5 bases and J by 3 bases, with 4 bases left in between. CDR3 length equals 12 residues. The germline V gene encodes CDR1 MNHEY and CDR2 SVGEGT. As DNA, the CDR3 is TGTGCCAGCAGTAATTACACCGGGGAGCTGTTTTTT. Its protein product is CASSNYTGELFF.

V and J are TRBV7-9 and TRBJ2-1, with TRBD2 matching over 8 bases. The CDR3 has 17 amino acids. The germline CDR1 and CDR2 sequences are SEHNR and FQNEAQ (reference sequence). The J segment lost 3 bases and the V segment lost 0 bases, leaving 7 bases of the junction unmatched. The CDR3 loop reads CASSLAGASGYYNEQFF. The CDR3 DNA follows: TGTGCCAGCAGCTTAGCCGGGGCTAGCGGGTACTACAATGAGCAGTTCTTC.

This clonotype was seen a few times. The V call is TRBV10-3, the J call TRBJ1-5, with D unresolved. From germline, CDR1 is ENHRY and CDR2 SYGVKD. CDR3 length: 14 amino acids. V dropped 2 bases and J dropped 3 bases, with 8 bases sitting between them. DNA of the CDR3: TGTGCCATCAGTGAGGCAGGTGACAATCAGCCCCAGCATTTT. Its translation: CAISEAGDNQPQHF.

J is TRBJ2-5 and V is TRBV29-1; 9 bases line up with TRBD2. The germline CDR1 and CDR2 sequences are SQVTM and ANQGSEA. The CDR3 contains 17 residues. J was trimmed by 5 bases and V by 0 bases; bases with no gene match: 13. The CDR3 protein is CSVEDRAGGAPGETQYF. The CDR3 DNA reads TGCAGCGTTGAAGATCGGGCGGGAGGGGCACCTGGGGAGACCCAGTACTTC.

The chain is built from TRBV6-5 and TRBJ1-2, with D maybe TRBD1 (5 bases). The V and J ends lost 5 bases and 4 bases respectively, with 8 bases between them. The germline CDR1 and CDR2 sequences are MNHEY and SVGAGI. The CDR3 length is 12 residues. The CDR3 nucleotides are TGTGCCAGCAGTCAAGGGACCTATGGCTACACCTTC. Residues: CASSQGTYGYTF.

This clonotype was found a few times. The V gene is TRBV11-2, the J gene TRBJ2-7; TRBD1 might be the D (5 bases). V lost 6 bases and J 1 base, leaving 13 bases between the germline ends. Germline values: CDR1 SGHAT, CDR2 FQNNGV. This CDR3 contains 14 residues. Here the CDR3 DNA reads TGTGCCAGCAGAATAACGACAGCTTCCTACGAGCAGTACTTC. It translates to CASRITTASYEQYF.

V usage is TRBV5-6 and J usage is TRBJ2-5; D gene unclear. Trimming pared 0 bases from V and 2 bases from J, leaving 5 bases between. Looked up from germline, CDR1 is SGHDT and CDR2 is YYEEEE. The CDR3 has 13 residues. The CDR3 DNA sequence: TGTGCCAGCAGCTTGGACGGGCAAGAGACCCAGTACTTC. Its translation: CASSLDGQETQYF.

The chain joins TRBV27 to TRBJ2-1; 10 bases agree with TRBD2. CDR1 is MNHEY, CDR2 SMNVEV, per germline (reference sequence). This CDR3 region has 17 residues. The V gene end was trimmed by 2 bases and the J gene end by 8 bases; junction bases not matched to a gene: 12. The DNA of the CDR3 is TGTGCCAGCAGTTTAGGAGGGTTTCTAGCGGGAGCCTATGAGCAGTTCTTC. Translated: CASSLGGFLAGAYEQFF.

The CDR3, as DNA: TGTGCCAGCACCAACCGGGACGGGACCCAGTACTTC. It translates to CASTNRDGTQYF. The gene calls are TRBV9 and TRBJ2-5; D may correspond to TRBD1 or TRBD2 (5 bases each). CDR3 length: 12 residues. Looked up from germline, CDR1 is SGDLS and CDR2 is YYNGEE. V was shortened by 6 bases and J by 7 bases, with 13 bases between the two germline ends.

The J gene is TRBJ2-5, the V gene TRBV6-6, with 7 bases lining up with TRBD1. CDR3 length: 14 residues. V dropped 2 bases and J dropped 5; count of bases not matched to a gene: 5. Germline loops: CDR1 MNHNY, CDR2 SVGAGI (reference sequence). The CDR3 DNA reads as TGTGCCAGCAGTTACCAAGGGGGCGGGGAGACCCAGTACTTC. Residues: CASSYQGGGETQYF.

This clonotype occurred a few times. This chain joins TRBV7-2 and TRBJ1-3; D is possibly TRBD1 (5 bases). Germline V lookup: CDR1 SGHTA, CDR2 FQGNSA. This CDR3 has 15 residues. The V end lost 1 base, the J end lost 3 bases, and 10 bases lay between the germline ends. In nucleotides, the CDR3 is TGTGCCAGCAGCTTAGAAAGGGGAATTGGAAACACCATATATTTT. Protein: CASSLERGIGNTIYF.

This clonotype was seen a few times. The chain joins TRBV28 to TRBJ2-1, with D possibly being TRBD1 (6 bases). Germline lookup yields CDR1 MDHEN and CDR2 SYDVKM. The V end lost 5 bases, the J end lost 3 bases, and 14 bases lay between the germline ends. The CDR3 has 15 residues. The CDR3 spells CASSPHRVNYNEQFF. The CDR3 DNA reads TGTGCCAGCAGTCCCCACAGGGTAAACTACAATGAGCAGTTCTTC.

The CDR3 nucleotides are TGTGCCAGCAGTGAAGTGGCAACGGCACAACGTAGGCAGCCCCAGCATTTT. As protein: CASSEVATAQRRQPQHF. The rearrangement links TRBV6-1 to TRBJ1-5, with no clear D. The CDR3 is made up of 17 amino acids. Trimming cost V 1 base and J 7 bases, with 20 bases left between them. Per germline, CDR1 MNHNS and CDR2 SASEGT.

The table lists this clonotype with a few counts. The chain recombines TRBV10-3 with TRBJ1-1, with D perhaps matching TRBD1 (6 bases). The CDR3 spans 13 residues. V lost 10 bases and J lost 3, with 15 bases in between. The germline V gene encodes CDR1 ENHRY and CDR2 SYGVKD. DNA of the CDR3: TGTGCCACGACTCGCTCAGGGGACACTGAAGCTTTCTTT. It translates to CATTRSGDTEAFF.

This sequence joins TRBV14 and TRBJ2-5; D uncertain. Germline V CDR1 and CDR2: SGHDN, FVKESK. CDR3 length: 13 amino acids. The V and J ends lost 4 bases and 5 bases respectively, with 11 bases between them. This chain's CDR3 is CASSLPPTETQYF. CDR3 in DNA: TGTGCCAGCAGCCTGCCACCCACGGAGACCCAGTACTTC.

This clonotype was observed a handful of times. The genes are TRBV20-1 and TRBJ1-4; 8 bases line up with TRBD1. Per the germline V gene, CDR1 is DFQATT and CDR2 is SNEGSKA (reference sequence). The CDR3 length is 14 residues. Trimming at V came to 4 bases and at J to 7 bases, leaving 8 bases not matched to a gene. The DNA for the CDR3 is TGCAGTGCTAAACCCGGGACAGGAGGTGAAAAACTGTTTTTT. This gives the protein CSAKPGTGGEKLFF.

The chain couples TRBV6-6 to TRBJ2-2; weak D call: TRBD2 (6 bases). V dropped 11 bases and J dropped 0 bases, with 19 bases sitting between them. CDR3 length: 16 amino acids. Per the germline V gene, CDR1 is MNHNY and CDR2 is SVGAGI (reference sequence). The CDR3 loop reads CAAGRTATTNTGELFF. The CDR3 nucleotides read TGTGCCGCGGGAAGGACGGCCACTACGAACACCGGGGAGCTGTTTTTT.

CDR3 amino acids: CASSQDLLTSGNTIYF. The CDR3 nucleotides are TGTGCCAGCAGCCAAGATCTTTTAACCTCTGGAAACACCATATATTTT. This rearrangement joins TRBV3-1 to TRBJ1-3, with unresolved D. V dropped 0 bases and J dropped 0 bases, with 9 bases sitting between them. Germline V gives CDR1 LGHDT, CDR2 YNNKEL (reference sequence). The CDR3 consists of 16 residues.

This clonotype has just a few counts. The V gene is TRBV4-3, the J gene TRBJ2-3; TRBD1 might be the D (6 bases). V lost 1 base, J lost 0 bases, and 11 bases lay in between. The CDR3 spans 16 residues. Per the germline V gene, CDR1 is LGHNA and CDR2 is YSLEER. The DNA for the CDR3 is TGCGCCAGCAGCCAAGCCCCAGGGGCCAGCACAGATACGCAGTATTTT. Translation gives CASSQAPGASTDTQYF.

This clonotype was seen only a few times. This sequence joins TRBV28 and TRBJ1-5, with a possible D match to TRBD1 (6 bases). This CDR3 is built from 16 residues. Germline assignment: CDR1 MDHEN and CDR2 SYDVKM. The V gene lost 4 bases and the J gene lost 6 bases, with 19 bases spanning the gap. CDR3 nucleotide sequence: TGTGCCAGCAGTTCCCCCCGCCAGGGGCAGGGTCAGCCCCAGCATTTT. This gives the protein CASSSPRQGQGQPQHF.

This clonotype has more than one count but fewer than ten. For the CDR3, the DNA is TGTGCCACCAGTGACGGGACAGGGGGAGGCTCCGGGGAGCTGTTTTTT. Its translation is CATSDGTGGGSGELFF. This chain joins TRBV24-1 and TRBJ2-2; TRBD1 matches at 11 bases. V gave up 4 bases and J gave up 6 bases; unmatched junction bases: 6. The CDR3 length is 16 residues. Germline loops: CDR1 KGHDR, CDR2 SFDVKD.

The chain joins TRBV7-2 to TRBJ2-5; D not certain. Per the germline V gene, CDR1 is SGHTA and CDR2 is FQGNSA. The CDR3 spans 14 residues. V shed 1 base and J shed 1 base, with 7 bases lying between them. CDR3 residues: CASSLERGQETQYF. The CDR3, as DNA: TGTGCCAGCAGCTTAGAGAGAGGCCAAGAGACCCAGTACTTC. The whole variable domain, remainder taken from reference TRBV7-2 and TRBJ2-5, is GAGVSQSPSNKVTEKGKDVELRCDPISGHTALYWYRQSLGQGLEFLIYFQGNSAPDKSGLPSDRFSAERTGGSVSTLTIQRTQQEDSAVYLCASSLERGQETQYFGPGTRLLVL.